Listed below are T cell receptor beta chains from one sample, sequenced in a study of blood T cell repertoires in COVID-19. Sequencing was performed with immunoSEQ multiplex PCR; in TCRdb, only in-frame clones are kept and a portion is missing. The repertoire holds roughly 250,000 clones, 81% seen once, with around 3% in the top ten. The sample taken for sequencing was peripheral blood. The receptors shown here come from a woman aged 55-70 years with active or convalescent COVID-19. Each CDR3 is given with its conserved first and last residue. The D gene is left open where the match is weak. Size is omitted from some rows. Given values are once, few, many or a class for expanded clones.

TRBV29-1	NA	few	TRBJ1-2	CSVVGGAHYGYTF	TGCAGCGTTGTCGGGGGGGCCCACTATGGCTACACCTTC
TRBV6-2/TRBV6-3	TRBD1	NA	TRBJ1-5	CASSPDRASNQPQHF	TGTGCCAGCAGCCCGGACAGGGCGAGCAATCAGCCCCAGCATTTT
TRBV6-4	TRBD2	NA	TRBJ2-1	CASSARFSGAYNEQFF	TGTGCCAGCAGTGCCCGTTTTAGCGGGGCCTACAATGAGCAGTTCTTC
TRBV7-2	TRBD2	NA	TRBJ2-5	CASLWDYRTETQYF	TGTGCCAGCTTGTGGGACTATCGAACAGAGACCCAGTACTTC
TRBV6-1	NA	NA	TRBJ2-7	CASSSVYEQYF	TGTGCCAGCAGTTCGGTCTACGAGCAGTACTTC
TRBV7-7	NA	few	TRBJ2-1	CASSVDGGPYNEQFF	TGTGCCAGCAGCGTAGATGGGGGCCCCTACAATGAGCAGTTCTTC
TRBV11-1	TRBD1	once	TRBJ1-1	CASSPREGQPNTEAFF	TGTGCCAGCAGCCCCAGAGAGGGACAGCCGAACACTGAAGCTTTCTTT
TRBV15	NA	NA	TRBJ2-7	CATSRDQGSTYEQYF	TGTGCCACCAGCAGAGATCAGGGGAGTACCTACGAGCAGTACTTC
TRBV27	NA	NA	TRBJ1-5	CASSLSSGVGFNQPQHF	TGTGCCAGCAGTTTATCGTCGGGGGTAGGTTTCAATCAGCCCCAGCATTTT
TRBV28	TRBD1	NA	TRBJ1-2	CASSQAWQGAYTNYGYTF	TGTGCCAGCAGTCAGGCCTGGCAGGGGGCCTATACTAACTATGGCTACACCTTC
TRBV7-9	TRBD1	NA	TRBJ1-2	CASSLETGGPYGYTF	TGTGCCAGCAGCTTAGAAACAGGGGGCCCCTATGGCTACACCTTC
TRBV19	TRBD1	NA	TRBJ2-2	CASSNRQGLSAGELFF	TGTGCCAGTAGTAACCGACAGGGTCTTAGCGCCGGGGAGCTGTTTTTT
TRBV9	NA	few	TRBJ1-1	CASSVGPRGRHTEAFF	TGTGCCAGCAGCGTAGGTCCCAGGGGCCGGCACACTGAAGCTTTCTTT
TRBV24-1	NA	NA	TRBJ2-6	CATSEPHIPGANVLTF	TGTGCCACCAGTGAGCCTCACATTCCCGGGGCCAACGTCCTGACTTTC
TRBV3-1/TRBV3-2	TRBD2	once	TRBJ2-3	CASSQGAGGTDTQYF	TGTGCCAGCAGCCAAGGAGCGGGGGGCACAGATACGCAGTATTTT
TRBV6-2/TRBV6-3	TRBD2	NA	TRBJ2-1	CASSQAGRTNNEQFF	TGTGCCAGCAGTCAAGCGGGACGGACCAACAATGAGCAGTTCTTC
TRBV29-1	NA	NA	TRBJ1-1	CSVVMNTEAFF	TGCAGCGTTGTTATGAACACTGAAGCTTTCTTT
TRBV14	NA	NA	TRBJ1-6	CASSQEGRGNSPLHF	TGTGCCAGCAGCCAAGAGGGTAGGGGCAATTCACCCCTCCACTTT
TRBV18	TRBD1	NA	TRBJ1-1	CASSGPGQSNTEAFF	TGTGCCAGCTCGGGGCCGGGACAGTCCAACACTGAAGCTTTCTTT
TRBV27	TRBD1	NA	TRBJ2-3	CASTRQGIITDTQYF	TGTGCCAGCACCCGACAGGGGATAATCACAGATACGCAGTATTTT
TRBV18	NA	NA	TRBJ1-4	CASSPTTGSTNEKLFF	TGTGCCAGCTCACCTACTACTGGATCAACTAATGAAAAACTGTTTTTT
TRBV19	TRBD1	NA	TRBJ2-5	CASSISASGQGVETQYF	TGTGCCAGTAGTATATCAGCCTCGGGACAGGGAGTAGAGACCCAGTACTTC
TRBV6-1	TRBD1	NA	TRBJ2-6	CASSEGGQGGISGANVLTF	TGTGCCAGCAGTGAAGGAGGACAGGGGGGGATCTCTGGGGCCAACGTCCTGACTTTC
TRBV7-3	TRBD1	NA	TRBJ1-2	CASSLNGQGAGYGYTF	TGTGCCAGCAGCTTAAACGGACAGGGGGCCGGCTATGGCTACACCTTC
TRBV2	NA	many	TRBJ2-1	CASSGGHGAYNEQFF	TGTGCCAGCAGTGGGGGACACGGAGCCTACAATGAGCAGTTCTTC
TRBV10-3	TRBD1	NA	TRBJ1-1	CAISGTGRLNTEAFF	TGTGCCATCAGTGGGACAGGGAGGCTGAACACTGAAGCTTTCTTT
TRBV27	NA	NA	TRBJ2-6	CASSLFRGMGSGANVLTF	TGTGCCAGCAGTTTATTTCGGGGGATGGGCTCTGGGGCCAACGTCCTGACTTTC
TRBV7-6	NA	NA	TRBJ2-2	CASSPDNRNTGELFF	TGTGCCAGCAGCCCCGACAATCGGAACACCGGGGAGCTGTTTTTT
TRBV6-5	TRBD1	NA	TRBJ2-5	CASSKDRGPPDF	TGTGCCAGCAGCAAGGACAGGGGACCACCGGACTTC
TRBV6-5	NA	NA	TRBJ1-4	CASRKGVANEKLFF	TGTGCCAGCAGGAAGGGGGTGGCTAATGAAAAACTGTTTTTT
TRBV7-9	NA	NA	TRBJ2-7	CATINQGYEQYF	TGTGCCACTATAAACCAGGGCTACGAGCAGTACTTC
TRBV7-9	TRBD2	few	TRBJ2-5	CASSRNPLPTSGGETQYF	TGTGCCAGCAGCCGAAACCCCCTTCCGACTAGCGGGGGAGAGACCCAGTACTTC
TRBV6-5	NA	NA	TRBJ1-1	CASSYPGQTPRIAFF	TGTGCCAGCAGTTACCCAGGACAGACTCCCAGGATAGCTTTCTTT
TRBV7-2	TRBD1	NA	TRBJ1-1	CASSFQGGNTEAFF	TGTGCCAGCAGCTTTCAGGGGGGGAACACTGAAGCTTTCTTT
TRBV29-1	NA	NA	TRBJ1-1	CSVEYSEGVFTEAFF	TGCAGCGTTGAATATAGTGAGGGGGTTTTCACTGAAGCTTTCTTT
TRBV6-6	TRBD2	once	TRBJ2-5	CASSRASGGAQETQYF	TGTGCCAGCAGTCGAGCTAGCGGGGGGGCCCAAGAGACCCAGTACTTC
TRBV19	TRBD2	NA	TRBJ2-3	CASSPANGGVTDTQYF	TGTGCCAGTAGTCCCGCAAACGGGGGGGTCACAGATACGCAGTATTTT
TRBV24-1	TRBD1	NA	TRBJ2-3	CATSAAGQGSDTQYF	TGTGCCACCAGCGCCGCAGGACAGGGGTCGGATACGCAGTATTTT
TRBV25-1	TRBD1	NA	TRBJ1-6	CASRVDRGNNSPLHF	TGTGCCAGCAGGGTGGACAGGGGGAATAATTCACCCCTCCACTTT
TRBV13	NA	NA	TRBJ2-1	CASSLGRGSYNEQFF	TGTGCCAGCAGCTTAGGGAGGGGGTCCTACAATGAGCAGTTCTTC
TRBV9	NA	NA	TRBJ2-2	CASSQTPSWGVTGELFF	TGTGCCAGCAGCCAAACCCCCTCGTGGGGGGTCACCGGGGAGCTGTTTTTT
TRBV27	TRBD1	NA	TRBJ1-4	CASSAGTGVTNEKLFF	TGTGCCAGCAGTGCCGGGACAGGGGTAACTAATGAAAAACTGTTTTTT
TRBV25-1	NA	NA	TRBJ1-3	CASSTGGTSGNTIYF	TGTGCCAGCAGTACCGGGGGAACCTCTGGAAACACCATATATTTT
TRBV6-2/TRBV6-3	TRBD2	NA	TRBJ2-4	CASSSITSGGAQYF	TGTGCCAGCAGTTCGATAACTAGCGGGGGGGCCCAGTACTTC